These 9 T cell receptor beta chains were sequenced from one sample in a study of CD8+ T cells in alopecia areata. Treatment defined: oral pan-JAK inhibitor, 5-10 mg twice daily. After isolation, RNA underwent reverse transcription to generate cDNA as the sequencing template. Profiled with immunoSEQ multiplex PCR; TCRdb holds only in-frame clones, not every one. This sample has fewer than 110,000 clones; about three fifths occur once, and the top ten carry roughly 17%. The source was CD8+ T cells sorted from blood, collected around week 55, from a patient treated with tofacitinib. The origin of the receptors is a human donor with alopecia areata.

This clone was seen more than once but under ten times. The CDR3 nucleotides read TGTGCCAGCTGGGACCGCACAGATACGCAGTATTTT. Its translation is CASWDRTDTQYF. The gene calls are TRBV7-8 and TRBJ2-3; D may correspond to TRBD1 or TRBD2 (5 bases each). Germline V gene data show CDR1 as SGHVS and CDR2 as FQNEAQ. This CDR3 spans 12 amino acids. V shed 8 bases and J shed 1 base, with 7 bases lying between them.

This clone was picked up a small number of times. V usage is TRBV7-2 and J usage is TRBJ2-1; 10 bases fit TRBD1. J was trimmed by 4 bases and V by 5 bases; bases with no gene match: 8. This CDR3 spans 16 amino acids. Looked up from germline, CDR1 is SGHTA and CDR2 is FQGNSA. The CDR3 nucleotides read TGTGCCAGCAGCCTATCGACAGGGGGCTCTTACAATGAGCAGTTCTTC. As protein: CASSLSTGGSYNEQFF.

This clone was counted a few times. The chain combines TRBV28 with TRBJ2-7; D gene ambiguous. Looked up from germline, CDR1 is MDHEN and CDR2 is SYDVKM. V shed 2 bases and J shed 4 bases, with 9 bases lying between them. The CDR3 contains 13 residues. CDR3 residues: CASSLGSAYEQYF. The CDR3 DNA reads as TGTGCCAGCAGTTTAGGGTCGGCGTACGAGCAGTACTTC.

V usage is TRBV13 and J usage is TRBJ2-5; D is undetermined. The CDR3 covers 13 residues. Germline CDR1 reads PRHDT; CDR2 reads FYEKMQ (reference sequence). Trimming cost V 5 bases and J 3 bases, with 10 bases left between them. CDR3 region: CASSARPKETQYF. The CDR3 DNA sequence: TGTGCCAGCAGCGCACGACCCAAAGAGACCCAGTACTTC.

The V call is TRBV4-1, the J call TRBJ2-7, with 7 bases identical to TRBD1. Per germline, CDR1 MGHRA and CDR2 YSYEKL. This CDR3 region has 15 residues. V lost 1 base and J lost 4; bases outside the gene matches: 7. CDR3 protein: CASSQVETGFYEQYF. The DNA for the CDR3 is TGCGCCAGCAGCCAAGTGGAGACAGGGTTTTACGAGCAGTACTTC.

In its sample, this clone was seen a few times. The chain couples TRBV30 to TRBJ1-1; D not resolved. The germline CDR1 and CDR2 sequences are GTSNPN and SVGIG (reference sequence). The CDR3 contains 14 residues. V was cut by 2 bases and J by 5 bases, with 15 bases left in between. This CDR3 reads CAWSIGDWVTEAFF. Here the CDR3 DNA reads TGTGCCTGGAGTATTGGGGATTGGGTAACTGAAGCTTTCTTT. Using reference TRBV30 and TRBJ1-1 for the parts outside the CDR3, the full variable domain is SQTIHQWPATLVQPVGSPLSLECTVEGTSNPNLYWYRQAAGRGLQLLFYSVGIGQISSEVPQNLSASRPQDRQFILSSKKLLLSDSGFYLCAWSIGDWVTEAFFGQGTRLTVV.

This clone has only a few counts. The CDR3 loop is CASSLEQARETQYF. DNA for the CDR3: TGTGCCAGCAGCTTAGAACAGGCGAGAGAGACCCAGTACTTC. The rearrangement joins TRBV7-9 to TRBJ2-5; maybe TRBD1 (5 bases). Germline lookup yields CDR1 SEHNR and CDR2 FQNEAQ (reference sequence). Between the trimmed V and J ends, which lost 1 base and 4 bases, there was a span of 10 bases. The CDR3 totals 14 residues.

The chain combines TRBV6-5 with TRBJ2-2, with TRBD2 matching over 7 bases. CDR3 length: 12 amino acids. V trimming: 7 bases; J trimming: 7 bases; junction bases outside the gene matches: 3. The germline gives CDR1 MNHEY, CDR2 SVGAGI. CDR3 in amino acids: CASTSGGGELFF. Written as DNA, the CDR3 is TGTGCCAGCACCTCGGGGGGCGGGGAGCTGTTTTTT.

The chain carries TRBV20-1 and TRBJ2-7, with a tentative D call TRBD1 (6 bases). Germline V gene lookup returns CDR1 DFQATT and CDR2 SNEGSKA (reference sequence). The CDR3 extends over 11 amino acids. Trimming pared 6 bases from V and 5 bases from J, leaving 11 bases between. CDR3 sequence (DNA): TGCAGTGCCACAGGGCTGAACGAGCAGTACTTC. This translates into CSATGLNEQYF.